The 6 T cell receptor beta chains in this list originate from one sample, sequenced in a study of shared clonotypes between healthy human individuals. TCRdb keeps only in-frame clones here, not all; method: immunoSEQ multiplex PCR. The sample yields roughly 2.2 million clones, more than 85% seen once. Sequenced input: naive CD4+ T cells from PBMCs. Sample subset: CD45RA+ positively selected. The receptors were sampled from a man between 18 and 35 years old in good health. Some clones in this sample may be carry-over from other donors' samples.

Concerning this clone: At the DNA level, this CDR3 is encoded by other sequences in the same sample as well. V and J are TRBV28 and TRBJ2-1; D is ambiguous. This CDR3 spans 12 amino acids. Germline CDR1 reads MDHEN; CDR2 reads SYDVKM. V was clipped by 5 bases and J by 3 bases, with 5 bases between them. The CDR3 reads CASSRVYNEQFF. CDR3 in DNA: TGTGCCAGCAGTCGGGTCTACAATGAGCAGTTCTTC.

V gene TRBV5-1 combines with J gene TRBJ2-4; 12 bases are shared with TRBD2. This CDR3 is built from 17 residues. The germline V gene has CDR1 SGHRS and CDR2 YFSETQ. V dropped 0 bases and J dropped 7; count of bases not matched to a gene: 8. The CDR3, as DNA: TGCGCCAGCAGCTTGGGCTCTAGCGGGAGGGCCGTCAACATTCAGTACTTC. Its translation: CASSLGSSGRAVNIQYF.

This sequence joins TRBV6-6 and TRBJ2-1, with D unresolved. The CDR3 is 15 amino acids. V lost 5 bases and J lost 7, with 18 bases in between. The germline V gene encodes CDR1 MNHNY and CDR2 SVGAGI (reference sequence). The CDR3 nucleotides read TGTGCCAGCAGTCCCCGGCACCTGGGGATAAATGAGCAGTTCTTC. It yields the protein CASSPRHLGINEQFF.

The rearrangement joins TRBV27 to TRBJ2-7; D unclear. CDR3 length equals 12 residues. Germline V gives CDR1 MNHEY, CDR2 SMNVEV (reference sequence). V was cut by 3 bases and J by 4 bases, with 7 bases left in between. CDR3 loop: CASSFLGYEQYF. CDR3 in DNA: TGTGCCAGCAGTTTCCTAGGGTACGAGCAGTACTTC.

This chain uses TRBV6-1 with TRBJ2-5; 7 bases fit TRBD2. The CDR3 has 15 amino acids. V was clipped by 2 bases and J by 2 bases; unmatched bases: 5. Germline V gene lookup returns CDR1 MNHNS and CDR2 SASEGT. CDR3 sequence reads: CASSESLAEQETQYF. The DNA of the CDR3 is TGTGCCAGCAGTGAAAGCCTAGCGGAGCAAGAGACCCAGTACTTC.

This clone came up a few times. The chain uses TRBV10-3 and TRBJ1-2, with D tentatively TRBD1 (6 bases). V lost 3 bases, J lost 2 bases, and 13 bases lay in between. The CDR3 runs 15 residues. Per germline, CDR1 ENHRY and CDR2 SYGVKD. CDR3 region: CAISDGGSGNYGYTF. CDR3 DNA: TGTGCCATCAGTGATGGGGGCAGCGGGAACTATGGCTACACCTTC.